The clone carrying this T cell receptor beta chain was seen a handful of times. As yet, its antigen is unknown. This CDR3 contains 15 residues. The ends were cut back, 4 bases at V and 6 bases at J, with 18 bases in the middle. Germline assignment: CDR1 MDHEN and CDR2 SYDVKM. TCRdb re-derived calls from the reads in MiXCR, one entry per CDR3 protein. The sample shows fewer than 85,000 distinct CDR3 sequences, under 55% of them seen only once. This specimen belongs to a study of T cell repertoires in cytomegalovirus infection. The sequenced sample was CD8+ T cells from cultured PBMCs, obtained from culture after CMV antigen stimulation. The sequence was obtained from a human donor in good health (CMV status not recorded). Some clones in this sample may be carry-over from other donors' samples. The rearrangement uses TRBV28 and TRBJ1-1; D is unresolved. The CDR3, as DNA: TGTGCCAGCAGTTCTCCCCGACATATAGTTGCTGAAGCTTTCTTT. This codes for CASSSPRHIVAEAFF. Looking up the rest from reference TRBV28 and TRBJ1-1 gives the full variable domain: DVKVTQSSRYLVKRTGEKVFLECVQDMDHENMFWYRQDPGLGLRLIYFSYDVKMKEKGDIPEGYSVSREKKERFSLILESASTNQTSMYLCASSSPRHIVAEAFFGQGTRLTVV.